This T cell receptor beta chain was captured in a study of T cell responses to AZD1222 COVID-19 vaccine. Overall study results and limits: Baseline antibody screening turned up just a handful of seropositive AZD1222 recipients. Following two doses of AZD1222, Spike-specific TCR breadth and depth rose. Mapped onto spike, vaccine-associated CD4 TCRs spanned it and were dominant at 160-218 and 743-854. Reportedly, close to half of spike-specific TCRs are directed against unmutated variant regions.

With regard to this clone: The antigen remains unidentified.

This table comes from immunoSEQ multiplex PCR, and its TCRdb copy is limited to in-frame clones, with some not included. The data contain fewer than 120,000 clones, 94% of them singletons. There are 15 residues in the CDR3. Trimming shortened V by 1 base and J by 1 base, and 7 bases separated the two germline ends. Germline loops: CDR1 MGHDK, CDR2 SYGVNS. The sequencing used peripheral blood, collected 28 days after the second AZD1222 dose. This receptor was taken from an adult who received the AZD1222 COVID-19 vaccine. This chain connects TRBV25-1 to TRBJ2-2, with D uncertain. Here the CDR3 reads CASSEFAGNTGELFF. The CDR3 DNA follows: TGTGCCAGCAGTGAATTTGCAGGGAACACCGGGGAGCTGTTTTTT.